These T cell receptor beta chains were read from a single sample in a study of shared clonotypes between healthy human individuals. Profiled with immunoSEQ multiplex PCR; TCRdb holds only in-frame clones, not every one. Here the sample spans 600,000 or so clones, 98% being singletons. The sample taken for sequencing was naive CD8+ T cells sorted from blood. Receptors originate from a man in his thirties or forties in good health. Each CDR3 is given with its conserved first and last residue. The order of the fields is clone size, V gene, J gene, D gene, CDR3 DNA, CDR3 protein. D genes are given only for firm matches. Expanded clones are given a class, and other clones once, few, many or no size at all.

abundance: NA
v_gene: TRBV7-9
j_gene: TRBJ2-1
d_gene: NA
CDR3nt: TGTGCCAGCAGCTTCCTAGCTTACAATGAGCAGTTCTTC
CDR3aa: CASSFLAYNEQFF

abundance: NA
v_gene: TRBV2
j_gene: TRBJ2-2
d_gene: NA
CDR3nt: TGTGCCAGCAGTCAACCCCTTATAACCGGACGCGACACCGGGGAGCTGTTTTTT
CDR3aa: CASSQPLITGRDTGELFF

abundance: few
v_gene: TRBV4-1
j_gene: TRBJ2-2
d_gene: TRBD2
CDR3nt: TGCGCCAGCAGCCAAGTAGGCGGACTAGAGGCCGGGGAGCTGTTTTTT
CDR3aa: CASSQVGGLEAGELFF

abundance: NA
v_gene: TRBV11-2
j_gene: TRBJ1-1
d_gene: NA
CDR3nt: TGTGCCAGCAGCTTCCAGGGAGGAAACACTGAAGCTTTCTTT
CDR3aa: CASSFQGGNTEAFF

abundance: NA
v_gene: TRBV27
j_gene: TRBJ2-2
d_gene: NA
CDR3nt: TGTGCCAGCAGTTTATTGGGGCACGGCGGTTCCGGGGAGCTGTTTTTT
CDR3aa: CASSLLGHGGSGELFF

abundance: NA
v_gene: TRBV29-1
j_gene: TRBJ2-5
d_gene: NA
CDR3nt: TGCAGCGGCGAGCGAGAGACCCAGTACTTC
CDR3aa: CSGERETQYF

abundance: NA
v_gene: TRBV14
j_gene: TRBJ1-2
d_gene: NA
CDR3nt: TGTGCCAGCACCCCAAGGGACGGCCCTAATGGCTACACCTTC
CDR3aa: CASTPRDGPNGYTF

abundance: NA
v_gene: TRBV6-5
j_gene: TRBJ1-2
d_gene: NA
CDR3nt: TGTGCCAGCAGTCTCACATCGGGACCTAACTATGGCTACACCTTC
CDR3aa: CASSLTSGPNYGYTF

abundance: NA
v_gene: TRBV19
j_gene: TRBJ2-5
d_gene: NA
CDR3nt: TGTGCCAGTAGTGTGACCCTCCAAGAGACCCAGTACTTC
CDR3aa: CASSVTLQETQYF

abundance: NA
v_gene: TRBV11-2
j_gene: TRBJ2-5
d_gene: NA
CDR3nt: TGTGCCAGCAGCTTAAGCGGTCAGGTACAAGAGACCCAGTACTTC
CDR3aa: CASSLSGQVQETQYF

abundance: NA
v_gene: TRBV9
j_gene: TRBJ2-1
d_gene: NA
CDR3nt: TGTGCCAGCAGCCCGAGAGCGGACAATGAGCAGTTCTTC
CDR3aa: CASSPRADNEQFF

abundance: NA
v_gene: TRBV7-8
j_gene: TRBJ1-5
d_gene: NA
CDR3nt: TGTGCCAGCAGCTTAGAGGGTCAGGGGATTCAGCCCCAGCATTTT
CDR3aa: CASSLEGQGIQPQHF

abundance: NA
v_gene: TRBV27
j_gene: TRBJ2-3
d_gene: NA
CDR3nt: TGTGCCAGCAGTACGACACGAGAAGCCTCTAGCACAGATACGCAGTATTTT
CDR3aa: CASSTTREASSTDTQYF